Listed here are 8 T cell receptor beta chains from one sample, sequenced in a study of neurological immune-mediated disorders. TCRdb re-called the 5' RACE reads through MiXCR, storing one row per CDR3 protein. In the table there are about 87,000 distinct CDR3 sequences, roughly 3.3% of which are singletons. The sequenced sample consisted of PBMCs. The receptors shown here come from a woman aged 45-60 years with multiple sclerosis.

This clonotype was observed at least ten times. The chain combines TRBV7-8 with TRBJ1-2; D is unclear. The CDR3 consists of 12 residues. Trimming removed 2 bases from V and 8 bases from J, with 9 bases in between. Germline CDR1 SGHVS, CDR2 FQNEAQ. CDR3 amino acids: CASSLKQSGYTF. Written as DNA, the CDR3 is TGTGCCAGCAGCTTAAAGCAGTCAGGCTACACCTTC.

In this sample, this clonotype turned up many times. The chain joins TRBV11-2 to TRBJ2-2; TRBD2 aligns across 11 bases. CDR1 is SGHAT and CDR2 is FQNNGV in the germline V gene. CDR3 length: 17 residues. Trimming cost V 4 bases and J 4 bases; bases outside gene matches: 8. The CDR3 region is CASSSSGGFLSTGELFF. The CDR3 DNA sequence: TGTGCCAGCAGCTCTAGCGGGGGGTTTTTGAGCACCGGGGAGCTGTTTTTT.

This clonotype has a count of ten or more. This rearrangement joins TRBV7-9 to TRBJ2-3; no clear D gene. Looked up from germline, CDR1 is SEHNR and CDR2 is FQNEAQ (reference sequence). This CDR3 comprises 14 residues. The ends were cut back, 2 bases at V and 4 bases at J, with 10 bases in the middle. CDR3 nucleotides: TGTGCCAGCAGCTTATCCGCGACCGCAGATACGCAGTATTTT. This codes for CASSLSATADTQYF.

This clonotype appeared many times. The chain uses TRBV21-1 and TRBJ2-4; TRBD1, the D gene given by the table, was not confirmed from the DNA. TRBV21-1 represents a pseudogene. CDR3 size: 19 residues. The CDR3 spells CASTQFPPGQGLSKNIQYF. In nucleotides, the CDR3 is TGTGCCAGCACTCAATTCCCTCCGGGACAGGGGTTGTCCAAAAACATTCAGTACTTC.

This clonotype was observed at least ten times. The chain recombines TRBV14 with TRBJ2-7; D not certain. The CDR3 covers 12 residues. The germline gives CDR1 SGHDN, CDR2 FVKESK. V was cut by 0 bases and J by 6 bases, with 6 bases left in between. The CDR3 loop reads CASSQDPAEQYF. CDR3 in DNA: TGTGCCAGCAGCCAAGATCCCGCCGAGCAGTACTTC.

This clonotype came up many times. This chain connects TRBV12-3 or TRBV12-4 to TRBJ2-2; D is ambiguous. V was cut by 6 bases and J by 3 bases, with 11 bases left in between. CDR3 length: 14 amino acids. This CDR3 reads CASRVDTHTGELFF. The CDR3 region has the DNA TGTGCCAGCAGAGTAGACACCCACACCGGGGAGCTGTTTTTT.

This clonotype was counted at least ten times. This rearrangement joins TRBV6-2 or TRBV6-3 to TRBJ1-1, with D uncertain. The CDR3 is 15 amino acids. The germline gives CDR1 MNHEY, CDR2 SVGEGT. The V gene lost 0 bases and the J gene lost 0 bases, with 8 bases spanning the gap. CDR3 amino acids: CASSYSRPLNTEAFF. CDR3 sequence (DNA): TGTGCCAGCAGTTACTCGAGGCCCCTGAACACTGAAGCTTTCTTT.

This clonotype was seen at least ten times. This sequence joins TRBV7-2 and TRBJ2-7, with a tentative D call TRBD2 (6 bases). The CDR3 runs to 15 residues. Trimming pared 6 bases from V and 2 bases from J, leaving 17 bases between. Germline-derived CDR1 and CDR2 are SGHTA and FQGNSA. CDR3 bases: TGTGCCAGCAGTAATCCCCAGGGAGGTACCTACGAGCAGTACTTC. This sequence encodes CASSNPQGGTYEQYF.